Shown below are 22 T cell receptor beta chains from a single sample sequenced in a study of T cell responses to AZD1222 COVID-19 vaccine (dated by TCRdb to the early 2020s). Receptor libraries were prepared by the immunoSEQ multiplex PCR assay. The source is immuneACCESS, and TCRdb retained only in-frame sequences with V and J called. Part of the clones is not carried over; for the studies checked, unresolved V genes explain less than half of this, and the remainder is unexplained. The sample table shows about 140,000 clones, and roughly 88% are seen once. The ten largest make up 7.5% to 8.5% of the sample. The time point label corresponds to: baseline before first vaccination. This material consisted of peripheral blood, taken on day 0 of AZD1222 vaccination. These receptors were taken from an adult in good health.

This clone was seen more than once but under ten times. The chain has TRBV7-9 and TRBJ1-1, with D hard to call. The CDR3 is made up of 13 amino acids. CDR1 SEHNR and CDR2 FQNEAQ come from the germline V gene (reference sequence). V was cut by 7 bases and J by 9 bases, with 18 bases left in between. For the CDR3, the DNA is TGTGCCAGCATCCCTGGGTCCGAGAACAAAGCTTTCTTT. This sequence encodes CASIPGSENKAFF.

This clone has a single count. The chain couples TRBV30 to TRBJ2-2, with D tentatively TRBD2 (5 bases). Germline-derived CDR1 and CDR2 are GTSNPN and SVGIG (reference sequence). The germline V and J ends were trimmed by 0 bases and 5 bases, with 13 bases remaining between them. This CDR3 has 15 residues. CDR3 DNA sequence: TGTGCCTGGAGTGTAGGCAGCGGAAGGACCGGGGAGCTGTTTTTT. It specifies CAWSVGSGRTGELFF.

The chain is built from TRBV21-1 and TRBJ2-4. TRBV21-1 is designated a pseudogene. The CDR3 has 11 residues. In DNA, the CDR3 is TGTGCCAGCAGCTCCCGGGACCTTCAGTACTTC. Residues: CASSSRDLQYF.

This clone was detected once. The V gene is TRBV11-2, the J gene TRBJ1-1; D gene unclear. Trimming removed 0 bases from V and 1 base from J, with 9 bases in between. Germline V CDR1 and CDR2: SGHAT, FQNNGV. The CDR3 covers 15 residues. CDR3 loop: CASSLERVGNTEAFF. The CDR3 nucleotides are TGTGCCAGCAGCTTAGAGAGGGTCGGGAACACTGAAGCTTTCTTT.

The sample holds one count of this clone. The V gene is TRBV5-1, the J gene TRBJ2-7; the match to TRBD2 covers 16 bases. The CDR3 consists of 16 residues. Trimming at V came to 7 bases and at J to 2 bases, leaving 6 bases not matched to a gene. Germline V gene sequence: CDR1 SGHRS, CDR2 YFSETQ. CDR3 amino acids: CASRGTSGGETYEQYF. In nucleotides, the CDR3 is TGCGCCAGCCGTGGGACTAGCGGGGGGGAAACCTACGAGCAGTACTTC. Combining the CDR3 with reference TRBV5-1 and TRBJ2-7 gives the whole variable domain KAGVTQTPRYLIKTRGQQVTLSCSPISGHRSVSWYQQTPGQGLQFLFEYFSETQRNKGNFPGRFSGRQFSNSRSEMNVSTLELGDSALYLCASRGTSGGETYEQYFGPGTRLTVT.

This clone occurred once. CDR3 in DNA: TGTGCCAGCAGCAAAAGGGCAGGGGATGGAAACACCATATATTTT. Encoded protein: CASSKRAGDGNTIYF. V is TRBV7-8 and J is TRBJ1-3; the D gene is possibly TRBD1 (6 bases). Germline V gene lookup returns CDR1 SGHVS and CDR2 FQNEAQ. This CDR3 contains 15 residues. Trimming pared 5 bases from V and 3 bases from J, leaving 14 bases between.

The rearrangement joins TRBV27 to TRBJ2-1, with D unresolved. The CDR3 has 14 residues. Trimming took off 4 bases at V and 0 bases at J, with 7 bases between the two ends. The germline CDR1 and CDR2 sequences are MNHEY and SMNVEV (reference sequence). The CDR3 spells CASSSRASYNEQFF. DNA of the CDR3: TGTGCCAGCAGTTCCCGGGCCTCCTACAATGAGCAGTTCTTC.

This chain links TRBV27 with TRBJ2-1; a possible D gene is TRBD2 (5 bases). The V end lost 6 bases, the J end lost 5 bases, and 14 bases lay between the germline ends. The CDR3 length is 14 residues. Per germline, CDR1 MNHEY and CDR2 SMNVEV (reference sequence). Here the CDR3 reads CASRVTVGDNEQFF. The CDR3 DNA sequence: TGTGCCAGCAGGGTTACGGTCGGGGACAATGAGCAGTTCTTC.

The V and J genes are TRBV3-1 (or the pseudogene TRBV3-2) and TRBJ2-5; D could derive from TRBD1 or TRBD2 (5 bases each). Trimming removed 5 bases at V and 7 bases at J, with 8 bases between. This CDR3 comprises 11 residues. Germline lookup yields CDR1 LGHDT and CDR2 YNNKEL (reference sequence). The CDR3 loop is CASSAGGTQYF. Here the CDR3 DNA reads TGTGCCAGCAGCGCTGGGGGGACCCAGTACTTC.

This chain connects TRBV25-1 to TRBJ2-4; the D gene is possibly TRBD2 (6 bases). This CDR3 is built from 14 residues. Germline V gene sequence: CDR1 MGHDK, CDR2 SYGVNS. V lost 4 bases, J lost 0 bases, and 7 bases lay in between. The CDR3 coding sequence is TGTGCCAGCAGTGGGGACTTAGCCAAAAACATTCAGTACTTC. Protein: CASSGDLAKNIQYF.

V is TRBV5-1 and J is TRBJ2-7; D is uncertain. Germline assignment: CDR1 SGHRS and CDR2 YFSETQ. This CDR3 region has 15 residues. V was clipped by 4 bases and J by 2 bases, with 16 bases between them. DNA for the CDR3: TGCGCCAGCAGCCCGGCGGTGGAGAGAACCTACGAGCAGTACTTC. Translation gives CASSPAVERTYEQYF.

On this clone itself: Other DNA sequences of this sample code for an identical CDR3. This CDR3 reads CSVEERGRVYGYTF. For the CDR3, the DNA is TGCAGCGTTGAAGAGAGAGGGAGGGTTTATGGCTACACCTTC. This chain links TRBV29-1 with TRBJ1-2; no definite D call. V was shortened by 0 bases and J by 5 bases, with 13 bases between the two germline ends. The CDR3 has 14 amino acids. Per germline, CDR1 SQVTM and CDR2 ANQGSEA.

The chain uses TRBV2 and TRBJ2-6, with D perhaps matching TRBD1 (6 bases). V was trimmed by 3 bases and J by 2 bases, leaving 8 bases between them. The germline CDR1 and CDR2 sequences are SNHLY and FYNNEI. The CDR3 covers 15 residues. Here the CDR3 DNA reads TGTGCCAGCAGTGATCAGGGGACTGGGGCCAACGTCCTGACTTTC. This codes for CASSDQGTGANVLTF.

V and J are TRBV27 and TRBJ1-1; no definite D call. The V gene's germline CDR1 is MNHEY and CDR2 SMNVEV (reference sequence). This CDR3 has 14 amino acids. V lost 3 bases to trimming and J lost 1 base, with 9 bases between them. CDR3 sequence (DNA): TGTGCCAGCAGTTTTATTCTGGGGAACACTGAAGCTTTCTTT. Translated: CASSFILGNTEAFF.

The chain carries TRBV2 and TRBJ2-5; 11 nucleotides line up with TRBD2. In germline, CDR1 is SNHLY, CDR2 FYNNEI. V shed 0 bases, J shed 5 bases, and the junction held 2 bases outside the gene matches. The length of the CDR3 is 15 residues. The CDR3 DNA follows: TGTGCCAGCAGTGAAGCTAGCGGGGGGGCTGAGACCCAGTACTTC. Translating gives CASSEASGGAETQYF.

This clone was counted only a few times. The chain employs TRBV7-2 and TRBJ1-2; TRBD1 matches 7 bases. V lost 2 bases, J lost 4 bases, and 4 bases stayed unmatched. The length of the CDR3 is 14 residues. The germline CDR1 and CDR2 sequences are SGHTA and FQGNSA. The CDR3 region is CASSLTTGTYGYTF. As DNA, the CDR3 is TGTGCCAGCAGCTTAACGACAGGGACCTATGGCTACACCTTC. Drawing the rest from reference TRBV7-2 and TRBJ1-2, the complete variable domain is GAGVSQSPSNKVTEKGKDVELRCDPISGHTALYWYRQSLGQGLEFLIYFQGNSAPDKSGLPSDRFSAERTGGSVSTLTIQRTQQEDSAVYLCASSLTTGTYGYTFGSGTRLTVV.

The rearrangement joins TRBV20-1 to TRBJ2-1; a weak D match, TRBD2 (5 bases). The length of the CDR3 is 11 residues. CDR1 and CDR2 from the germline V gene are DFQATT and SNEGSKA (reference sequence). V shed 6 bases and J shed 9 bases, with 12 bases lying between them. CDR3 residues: CSANPRGEQFF. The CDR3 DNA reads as TGCAGTGCCAACCCCCGGGGTGAGCAGTTCTTC.

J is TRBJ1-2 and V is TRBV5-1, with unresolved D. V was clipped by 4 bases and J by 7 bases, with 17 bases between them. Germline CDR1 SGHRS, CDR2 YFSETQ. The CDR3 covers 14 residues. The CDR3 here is CASSVGFLEGGYTF. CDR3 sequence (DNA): TGCGCCAGCAGCGTAGGGTTTTTAGAGGGTGGCTACACCTTC.

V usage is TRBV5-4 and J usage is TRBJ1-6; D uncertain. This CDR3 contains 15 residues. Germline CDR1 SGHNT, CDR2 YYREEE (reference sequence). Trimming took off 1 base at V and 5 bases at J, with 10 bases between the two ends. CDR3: CASSLLDADNSPLHF. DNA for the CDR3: TGTGCCAGCAGCTTGTTAGACGCCGATAATTCACCCCTCCACTTT.

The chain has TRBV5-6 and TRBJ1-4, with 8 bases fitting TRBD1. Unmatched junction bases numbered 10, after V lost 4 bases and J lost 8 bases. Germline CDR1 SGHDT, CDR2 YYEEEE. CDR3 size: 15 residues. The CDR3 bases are TGTGCCAGCAGCGGAGACAGGGGTGTGAGAGAAAAACTGTTTTTT. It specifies CASSGDRGVREKLFF.

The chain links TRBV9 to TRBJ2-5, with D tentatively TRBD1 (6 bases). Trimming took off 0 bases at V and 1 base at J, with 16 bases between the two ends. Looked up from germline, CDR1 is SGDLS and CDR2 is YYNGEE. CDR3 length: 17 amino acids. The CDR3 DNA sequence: TGTGCCAGCAGCGTAGCCCTCACCACAGGGCCCCAAGAGACCCAGTACTTC. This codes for CASSVALTTGPQETQYF. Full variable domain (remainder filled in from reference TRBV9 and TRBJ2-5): DSGVTQTPKHLITATGQRVTLRCSPRSGDLSVYWYQQSLDQGLQFLIQYYNGEERAKGNILERFSAQQFPDLHSELNLSSLELGDSALYFCASSVALTTGPQETQYFGPGTRLLVL.

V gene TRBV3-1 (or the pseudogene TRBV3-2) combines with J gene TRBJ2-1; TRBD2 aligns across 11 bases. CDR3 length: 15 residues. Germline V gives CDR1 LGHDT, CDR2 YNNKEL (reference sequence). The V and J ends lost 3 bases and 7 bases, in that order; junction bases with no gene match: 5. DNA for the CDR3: TGTGCCAGCAGCCAGAGGACTAGCGGGTGGAATGAGCAGTTCTTC. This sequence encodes CASSQRTSGWNEQFF.